This note documents a single TCR beta chain sequence. This specimen comes from a study of T cell responses to AZD1222 COVID-19 vaccine. Doses given second, at about 4 or about 12 weeks, were pooled. V lost 5 bases and J lost 2; bases outside the gene matches: 11. This CDR3 spans 18 amino acids. CDR1 is SGHTA and CDR2 is FQGTGA in the germline V gene. Sequencing used immunoSEQ multiplex PCR; TCRdb keeps in-frame clones, though not all of them. Here the sample spans 56,000 or so clones, approximately 80% being singletons. This clonotype was obtained from an adult who received the AZD1222 COVID-19 vaccine. Sequencing used peripheral blood, obtained 28 days after the second AZD1222 dose. This chain links TRBV7-3 with TRBJ2-6; 8 bases line up with TRBD1. The chain's CDR3 is CASSPSGTGFPGANVLTF. In DNA, the CDR3 is TGTGCCAGCAGCCCGTCGGGGACAGGCTTCCCTGGGGCCAACGTCCTGACTTTC.